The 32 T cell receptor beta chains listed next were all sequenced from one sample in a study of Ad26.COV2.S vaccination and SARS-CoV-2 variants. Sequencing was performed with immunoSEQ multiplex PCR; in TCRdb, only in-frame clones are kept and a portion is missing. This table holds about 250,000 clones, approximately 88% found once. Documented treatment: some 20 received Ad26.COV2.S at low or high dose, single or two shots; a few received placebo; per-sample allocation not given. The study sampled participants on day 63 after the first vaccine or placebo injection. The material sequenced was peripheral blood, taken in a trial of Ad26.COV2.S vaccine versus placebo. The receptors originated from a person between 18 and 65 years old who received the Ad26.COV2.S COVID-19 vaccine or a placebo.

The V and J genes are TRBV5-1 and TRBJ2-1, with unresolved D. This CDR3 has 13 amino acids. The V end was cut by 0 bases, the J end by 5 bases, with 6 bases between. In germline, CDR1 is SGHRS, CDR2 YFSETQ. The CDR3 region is CASSLDWNNEQFF. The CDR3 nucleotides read TGCGCCAGCAGCTTGGACTGGAACAATGAGCAGTTCTTC.

The CDR3 here is CASSLVGGGTDTQYF. DNA of the CDR3: TGTGCCAGCAGCTTAGTAGGTGGAGGGACAGATACGCAGTATTTT. This chain links TRBV11-2 with TRBJ2-3; D possibly corresponds to TRBD2 (6 bases). CDR3 length equals 15 residues. Trimming removed 1 base at V and 3 bases at J, with 11 bases between. Germline CDR1 is SGHAT and CDR2 is FQNNGV. The full variable domain, in which reference TRBV11-2 and TRBJ2-3 provide the parts outside the CDR3, is EAGVAQSPRYKIIEKRQSVAFWCNPISGHATLYWYQQILGQGPKLLIQFQNNGVVDDSQLPKDRFSAERLKGVDSTLKIQPAKLEDSAVYLCASSLVGGGTDTQYFGPGTRLTVL.

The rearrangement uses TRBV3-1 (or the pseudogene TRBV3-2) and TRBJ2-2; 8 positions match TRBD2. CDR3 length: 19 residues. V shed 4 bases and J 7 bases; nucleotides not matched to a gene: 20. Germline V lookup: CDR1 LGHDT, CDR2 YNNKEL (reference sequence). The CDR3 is CASSPGKLRRGDPDGELFF. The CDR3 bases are TGTGCCAGCAGCCCAGGGAAATTGCGGCGGGGGGACCCCGACGGGGAGCTGTTTTTT.

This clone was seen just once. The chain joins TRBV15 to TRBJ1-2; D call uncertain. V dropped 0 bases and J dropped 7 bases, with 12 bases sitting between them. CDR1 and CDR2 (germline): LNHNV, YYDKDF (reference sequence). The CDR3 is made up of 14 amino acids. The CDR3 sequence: CATSRDAGVGGYTF. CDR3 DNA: TGTGCCACCAGCAGAGATGCCGGGGTAGGTGGCTACACCTTC.

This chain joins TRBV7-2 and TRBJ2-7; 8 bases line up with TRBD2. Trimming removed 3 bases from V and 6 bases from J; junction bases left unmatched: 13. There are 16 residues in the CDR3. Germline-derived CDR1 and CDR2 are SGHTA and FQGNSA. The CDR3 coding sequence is TGTGCCAGCAGCTTTTCTTTGGCTAGCGGGCTCAGCGAGCAGTACGTC. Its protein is CASSFSLASGLSEQYV.

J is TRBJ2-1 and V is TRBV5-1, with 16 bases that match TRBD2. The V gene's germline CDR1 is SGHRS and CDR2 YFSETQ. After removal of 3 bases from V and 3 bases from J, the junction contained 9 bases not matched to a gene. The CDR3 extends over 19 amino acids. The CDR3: CASSSVPGLAGGFYNEQFF. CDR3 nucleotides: TGCGCCAGCAGCTCCGTCCCGGGACTAGCGGGGGGGTTCTACAATGAGCAGTTCTTC.

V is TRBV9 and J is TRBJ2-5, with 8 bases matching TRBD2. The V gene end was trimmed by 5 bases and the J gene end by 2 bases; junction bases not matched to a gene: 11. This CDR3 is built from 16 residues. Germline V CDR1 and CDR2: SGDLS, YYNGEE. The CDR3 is CASSPSASGYQETQYF. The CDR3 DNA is TGTGCCAGCAGTCCTTCGGCTAGCGGGTATCAAGAGACCCAGTACTTC. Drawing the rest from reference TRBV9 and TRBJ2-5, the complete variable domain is DSGVTQTPKHLITATGQRVTLRCSPRSGDLSVYWYQQSLDQGLQFLIQYYNGEERAKGNILERFSAQQFPDLHSELNLSSLELGDSALYFCASSPSASGYQETQYFGPGTRLLVL.

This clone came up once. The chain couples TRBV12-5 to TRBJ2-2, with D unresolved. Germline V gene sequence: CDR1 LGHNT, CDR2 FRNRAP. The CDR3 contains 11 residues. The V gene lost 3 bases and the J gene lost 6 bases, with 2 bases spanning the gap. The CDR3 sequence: CASGFSGELFF. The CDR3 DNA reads TGTGCTAGTGGTTTCTCCGGGGAGCTGTTTTTT.

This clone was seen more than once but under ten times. The CDR3 is CAPWVYYEQYF. CDR3 DNA sequence: TGTGCCCCGTGGGTCTACTACGAGCAGTACTTC. The gene calls are TRBV9 and TRBJ2-7; no clear D gene. The ends were cut back, 10 bases at V and 3 bases at J, with 11 bases in the middle. Per germline, CDR1 SGDLS and CDR2 YYNGEE. This CDR3 is 11 amino acids long.

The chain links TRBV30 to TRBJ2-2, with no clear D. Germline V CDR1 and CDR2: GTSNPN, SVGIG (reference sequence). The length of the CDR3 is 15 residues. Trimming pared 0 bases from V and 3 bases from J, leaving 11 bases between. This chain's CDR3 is CAWSVRSSYTGELFF. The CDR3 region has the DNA TGTGCCTGGAGTGTACGTTCCTCATACACCGGGGAGCTGTTTTTT.

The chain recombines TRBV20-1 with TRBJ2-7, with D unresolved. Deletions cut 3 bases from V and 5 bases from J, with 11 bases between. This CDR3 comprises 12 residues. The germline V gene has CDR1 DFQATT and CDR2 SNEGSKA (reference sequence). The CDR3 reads CSASWGVNEQYF. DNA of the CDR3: TGCAGTGCTAGTTGGGGTGTCAACGAGCAGTACTTC.

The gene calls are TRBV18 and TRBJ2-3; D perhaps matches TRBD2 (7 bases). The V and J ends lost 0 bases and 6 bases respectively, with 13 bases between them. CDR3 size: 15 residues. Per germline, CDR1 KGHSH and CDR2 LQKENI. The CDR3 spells CASSPPSRGGDTQYF. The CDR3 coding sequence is TGTGCCAGCTCACCACCCTCCAGGGGAGGGGATACGCAGTATTTT.

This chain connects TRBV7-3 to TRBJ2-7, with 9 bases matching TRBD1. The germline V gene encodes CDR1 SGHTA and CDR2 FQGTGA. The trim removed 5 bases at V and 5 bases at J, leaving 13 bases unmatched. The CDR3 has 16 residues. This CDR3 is CASSPVGAGQGNEQYF. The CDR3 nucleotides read TGTGCCAGCAGCCCCGTTGGGGCAGGACAGGGGAACGAGCAGTACTTC.

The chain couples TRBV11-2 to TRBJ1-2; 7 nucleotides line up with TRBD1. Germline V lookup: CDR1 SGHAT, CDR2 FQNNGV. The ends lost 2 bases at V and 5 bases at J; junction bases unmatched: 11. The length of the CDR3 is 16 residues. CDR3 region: CASSLMPGQAWYGYTF. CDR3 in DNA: TGTGCCAGCAGCTTAATGCCCGGACAGGCATGGTATGGCTACACCTTC.

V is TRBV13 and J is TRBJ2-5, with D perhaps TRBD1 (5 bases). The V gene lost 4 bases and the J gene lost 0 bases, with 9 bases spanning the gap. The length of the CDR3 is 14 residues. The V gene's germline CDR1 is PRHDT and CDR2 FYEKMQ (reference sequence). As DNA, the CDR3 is TGTGCCAGCAGCTCGACAGTCTACCAAGAGACCCAGTACTTC. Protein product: CASSSTVYQETQYF.

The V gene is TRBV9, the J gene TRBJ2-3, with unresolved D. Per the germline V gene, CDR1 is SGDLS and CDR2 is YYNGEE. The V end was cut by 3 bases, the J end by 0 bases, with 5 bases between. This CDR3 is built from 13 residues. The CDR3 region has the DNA TGTGCCAGCAGCGCCCCAAGCACAGATACGCAGTATTTT. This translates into CASSAPSTDTQYF.

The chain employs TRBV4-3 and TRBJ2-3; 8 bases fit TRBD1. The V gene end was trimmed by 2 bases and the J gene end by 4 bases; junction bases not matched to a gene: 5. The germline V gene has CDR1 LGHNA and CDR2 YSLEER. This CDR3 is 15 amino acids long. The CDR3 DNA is TGCGCCAGCAGCCAATCCCAGGGGGCCGCAGATACGCAGTATTTT. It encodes CASSQSQGAADTQYF.

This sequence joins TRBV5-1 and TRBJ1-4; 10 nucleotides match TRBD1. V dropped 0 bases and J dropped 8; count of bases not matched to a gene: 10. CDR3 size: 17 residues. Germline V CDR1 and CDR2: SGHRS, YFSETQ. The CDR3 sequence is CASSLALGDRGREKLFF. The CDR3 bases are TGCGCCAGCAGCTTGGCCTTAGGGGACAGGGGCAGGGAAAAACTGTTTTTT. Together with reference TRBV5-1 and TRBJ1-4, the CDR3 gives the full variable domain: KAGVTQTPRYLIKTRGQQVTLSCSPISGHRSVSWYQQTPGQGLQFLFEYFSETQRNKGNFPGRFSGRQFSNSRSEMNVSTLELGDSALYLCASSLALGDRGREKLFFGSGTQLSVL.

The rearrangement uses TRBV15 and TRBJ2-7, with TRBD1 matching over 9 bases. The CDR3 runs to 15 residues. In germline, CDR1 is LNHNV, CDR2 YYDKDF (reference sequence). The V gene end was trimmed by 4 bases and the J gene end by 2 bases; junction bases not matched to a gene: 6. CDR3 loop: CATSTGTGITYEQYV. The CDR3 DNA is TGTGCCACCAGCACAGGGACAGGGATTACCTACGAGCAGTACGTC.

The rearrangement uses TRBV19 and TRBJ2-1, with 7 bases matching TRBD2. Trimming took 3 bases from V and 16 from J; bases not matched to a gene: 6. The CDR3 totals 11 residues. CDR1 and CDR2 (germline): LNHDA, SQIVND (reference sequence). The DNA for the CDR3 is TGTGCCAGTAGTATCGGACTAGGAACCTTCTTC. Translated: CASSIGLGTFF.

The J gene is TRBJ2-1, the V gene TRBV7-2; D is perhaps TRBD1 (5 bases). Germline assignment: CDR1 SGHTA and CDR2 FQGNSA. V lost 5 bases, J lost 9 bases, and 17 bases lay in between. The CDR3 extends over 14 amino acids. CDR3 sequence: CASSPGQGLVEQFF. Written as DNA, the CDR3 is TGTGCCAGCAGCCCAGGGCAGGGTCTGGTTGAGCAGTTCTTC.

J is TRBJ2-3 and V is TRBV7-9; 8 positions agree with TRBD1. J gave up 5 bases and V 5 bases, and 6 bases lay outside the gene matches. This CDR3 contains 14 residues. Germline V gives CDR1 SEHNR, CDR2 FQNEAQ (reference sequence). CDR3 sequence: CASSPGTGIDTQYF. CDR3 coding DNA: TGTGCCAGCAGCCCCGGGACAGGAATAGATACGCAGTATTTT.

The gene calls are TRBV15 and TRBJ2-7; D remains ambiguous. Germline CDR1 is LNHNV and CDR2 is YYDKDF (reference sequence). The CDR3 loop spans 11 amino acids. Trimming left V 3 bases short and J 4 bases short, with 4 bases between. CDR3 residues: CATSSSYEQYF. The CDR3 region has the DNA TGTGCCACCAGCAGCTCGTACGAGCAGTACTTC. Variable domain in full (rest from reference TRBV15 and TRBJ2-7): DAMVIQNPRYQVTQFGKPVTLSCSQTLNHNVMYWYQQKSSQAPKLLFHYYDKDFNNEADTPDNFQSRRPNTSFCFLDIRSPGLGDTAMYLCATSSSYEQYFGPGTRLTVT.

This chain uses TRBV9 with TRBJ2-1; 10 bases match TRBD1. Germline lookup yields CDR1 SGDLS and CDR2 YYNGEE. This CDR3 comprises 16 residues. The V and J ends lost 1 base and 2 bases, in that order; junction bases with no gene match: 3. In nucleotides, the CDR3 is TGTGCCAGCAGCGTATTTGGGACAGGGGCCTACAATGAGCAGTTCTTC. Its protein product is CASSVFGTGAYNEQFF.

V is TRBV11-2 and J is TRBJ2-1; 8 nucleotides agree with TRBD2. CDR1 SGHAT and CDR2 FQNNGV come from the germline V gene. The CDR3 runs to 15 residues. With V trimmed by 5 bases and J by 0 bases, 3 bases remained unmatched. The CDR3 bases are TGTGCCAGCAGCCACGCGGGGGGCTCCTACAATGAGCAGTTCTTC. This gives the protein CASSHAGGSYNEQFF.

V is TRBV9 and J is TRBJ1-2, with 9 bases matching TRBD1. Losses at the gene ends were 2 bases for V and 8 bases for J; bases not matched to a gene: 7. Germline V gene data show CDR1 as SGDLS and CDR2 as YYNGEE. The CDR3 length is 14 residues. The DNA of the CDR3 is TGTGCCAGCAGCGTTGGGGACAGGGCTAGCGGCTACACCTTC. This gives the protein CASSVGDRASGYTF.

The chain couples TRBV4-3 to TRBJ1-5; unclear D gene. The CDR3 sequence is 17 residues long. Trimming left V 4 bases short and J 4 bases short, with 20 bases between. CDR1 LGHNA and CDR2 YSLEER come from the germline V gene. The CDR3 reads CASSRTYERDWNQPQHF. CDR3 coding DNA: TGCGCCAGCAGCCGAACTTATGAGAGGGATTGGAATCAGCCCCAGCATTTT.

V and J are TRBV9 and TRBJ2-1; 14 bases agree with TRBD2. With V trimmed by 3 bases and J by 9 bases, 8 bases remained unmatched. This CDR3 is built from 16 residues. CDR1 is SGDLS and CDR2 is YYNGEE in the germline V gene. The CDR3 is CASSAPRGTSGSEQFF. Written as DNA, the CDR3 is TGTGCCAGCAGCGCGCCCCGGGGGACTAGCGGGAGTGAGCAGTTCTTC.

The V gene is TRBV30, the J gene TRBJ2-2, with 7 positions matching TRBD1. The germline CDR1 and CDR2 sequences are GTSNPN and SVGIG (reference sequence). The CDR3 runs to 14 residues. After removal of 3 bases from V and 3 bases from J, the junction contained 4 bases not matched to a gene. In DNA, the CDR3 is TGTGCCTGGAGATCCGGACAGGACACCGGGGAGCTGTTTTTT. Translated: CAWRSGQDTGELFF.

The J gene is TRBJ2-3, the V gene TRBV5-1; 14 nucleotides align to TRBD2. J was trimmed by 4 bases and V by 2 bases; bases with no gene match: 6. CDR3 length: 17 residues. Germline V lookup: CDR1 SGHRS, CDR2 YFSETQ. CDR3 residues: CASSFRPGLAGADTQYF. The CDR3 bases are TGCGCCAGCAGCTTTAGGCCGGGACTAGCGGGAGCAGATACGCAGTATTTT.

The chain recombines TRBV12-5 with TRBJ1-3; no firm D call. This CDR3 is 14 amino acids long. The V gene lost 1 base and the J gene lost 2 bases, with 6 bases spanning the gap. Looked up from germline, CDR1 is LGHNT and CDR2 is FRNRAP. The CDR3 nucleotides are TGTGCTAGTGGTTTGGGGGATACTGGAAACACCATATATTTT. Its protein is CASGLGDTGNTIYF.

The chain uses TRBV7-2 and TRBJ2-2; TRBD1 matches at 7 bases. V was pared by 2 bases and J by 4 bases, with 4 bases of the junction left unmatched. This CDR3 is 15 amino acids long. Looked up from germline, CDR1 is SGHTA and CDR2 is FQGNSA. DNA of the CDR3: TGTGCCAGCAGCTTATACAGGGGTGGCACCGGGGAGCTGTTTTTT. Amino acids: CASSLYRGGTGELFF.